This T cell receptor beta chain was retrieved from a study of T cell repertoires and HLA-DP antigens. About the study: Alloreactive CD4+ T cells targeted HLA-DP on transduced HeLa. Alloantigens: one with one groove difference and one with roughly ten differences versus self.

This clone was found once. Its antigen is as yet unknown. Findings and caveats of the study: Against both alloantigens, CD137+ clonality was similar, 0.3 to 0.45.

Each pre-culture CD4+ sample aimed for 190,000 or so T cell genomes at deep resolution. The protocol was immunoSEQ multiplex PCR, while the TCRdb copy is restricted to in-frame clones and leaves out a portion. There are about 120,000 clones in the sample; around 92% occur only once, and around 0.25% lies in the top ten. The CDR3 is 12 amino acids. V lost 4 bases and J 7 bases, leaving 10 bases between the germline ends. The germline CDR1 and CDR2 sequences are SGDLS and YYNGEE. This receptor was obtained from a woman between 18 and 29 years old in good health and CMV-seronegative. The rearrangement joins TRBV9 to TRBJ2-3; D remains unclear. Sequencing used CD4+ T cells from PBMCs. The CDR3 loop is CASSPPGNTQYF. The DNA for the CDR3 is TGTGCCAGCAGCCCCCCTGGGAATACGCAGTATTTT.